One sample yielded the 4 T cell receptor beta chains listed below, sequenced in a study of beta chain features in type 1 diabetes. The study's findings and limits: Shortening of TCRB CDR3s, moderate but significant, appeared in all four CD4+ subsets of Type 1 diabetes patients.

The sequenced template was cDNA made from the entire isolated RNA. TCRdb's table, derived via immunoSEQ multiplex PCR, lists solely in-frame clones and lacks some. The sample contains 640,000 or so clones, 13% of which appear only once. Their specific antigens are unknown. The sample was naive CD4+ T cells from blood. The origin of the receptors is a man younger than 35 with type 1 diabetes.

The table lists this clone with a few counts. This CDR3 reads CASSIPQRGGSNEQFF. CDR3 sequence (DNA): TGTGCCAGCAGCATTCCCCAGCGGGGGGGGAGCAATGAGCAGTTCTTC. The J gene is TRBJ2-1, the V gene TRBV21-1; the table's D call of TRBD2 was not tested on the DNA. TRBV21-1 is tagged as a pseudogene. The length of the CDR3 is 16 residues.

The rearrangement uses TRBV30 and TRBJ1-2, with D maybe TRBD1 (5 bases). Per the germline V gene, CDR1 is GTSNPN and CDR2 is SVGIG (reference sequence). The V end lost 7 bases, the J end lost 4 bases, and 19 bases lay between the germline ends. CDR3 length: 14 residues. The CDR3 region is CAYSSGARGYGYTF. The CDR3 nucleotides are TGTGCCTACTCAAGCGGGGCGCGGGGCTATGGCTACACCTTC.

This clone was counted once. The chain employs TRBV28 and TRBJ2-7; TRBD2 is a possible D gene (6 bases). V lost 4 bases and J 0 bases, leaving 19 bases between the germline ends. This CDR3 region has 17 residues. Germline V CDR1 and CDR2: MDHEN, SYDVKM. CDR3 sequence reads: CASSSPGGQLPSYEQYF. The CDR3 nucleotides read TGTGCCAGCAGTTCTCCCGGAGGGCAGCTACCCTCCTACGAGCAGTACTTC.

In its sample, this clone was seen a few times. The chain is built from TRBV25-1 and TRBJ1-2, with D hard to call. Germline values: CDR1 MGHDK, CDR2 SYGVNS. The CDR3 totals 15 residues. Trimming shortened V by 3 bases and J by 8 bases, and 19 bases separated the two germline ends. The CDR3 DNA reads TGTGCCAGCAGTGATATCTCCCAGCCTTGGGGAGGCTACACCTTC. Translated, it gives CASSDISQPWGGYTF.